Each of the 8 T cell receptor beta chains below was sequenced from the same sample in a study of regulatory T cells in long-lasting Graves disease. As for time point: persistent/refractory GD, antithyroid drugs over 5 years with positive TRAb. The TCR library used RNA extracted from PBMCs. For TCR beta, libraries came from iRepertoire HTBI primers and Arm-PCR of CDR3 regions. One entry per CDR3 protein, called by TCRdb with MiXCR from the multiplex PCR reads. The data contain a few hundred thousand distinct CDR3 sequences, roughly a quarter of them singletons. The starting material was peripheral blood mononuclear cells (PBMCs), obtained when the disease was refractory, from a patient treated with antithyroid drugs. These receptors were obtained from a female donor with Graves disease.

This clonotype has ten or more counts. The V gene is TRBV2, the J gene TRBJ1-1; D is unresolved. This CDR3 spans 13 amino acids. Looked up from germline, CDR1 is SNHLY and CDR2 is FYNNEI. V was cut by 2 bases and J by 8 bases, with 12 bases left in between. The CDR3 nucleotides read TGTGCCAGCAGTGAAACTGCAGTGGGCGAAGCTTTCTTT. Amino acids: CASSETAVGEAFF.

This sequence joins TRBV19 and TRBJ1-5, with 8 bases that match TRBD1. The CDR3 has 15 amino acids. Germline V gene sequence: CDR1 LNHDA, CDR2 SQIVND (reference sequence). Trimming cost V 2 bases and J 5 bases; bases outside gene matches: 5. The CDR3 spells CASSITGGRDQPQHF. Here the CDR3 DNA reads TGTGCCAGTAGTATAACAGGGGGACGGGATCAGCCCCAGCATTTT.

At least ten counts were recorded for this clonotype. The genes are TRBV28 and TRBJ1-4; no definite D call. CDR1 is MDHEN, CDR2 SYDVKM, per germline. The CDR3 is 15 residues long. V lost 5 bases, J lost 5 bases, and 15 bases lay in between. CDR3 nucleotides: TGTGCCAGCAGTCGAACCGGGATGTTCAATGAAAAACTGTTTTTT. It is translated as CASSRTGMFNEKLFF.

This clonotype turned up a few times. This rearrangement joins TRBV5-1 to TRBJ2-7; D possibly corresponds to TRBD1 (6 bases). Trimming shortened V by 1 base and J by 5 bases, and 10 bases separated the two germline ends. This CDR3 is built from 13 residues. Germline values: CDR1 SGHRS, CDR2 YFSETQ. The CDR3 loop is CASSLLHRDEQYF. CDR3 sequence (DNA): TGCGCCAGCAGCTTGCTTCACAGGGACGAGCAGTACTTC.

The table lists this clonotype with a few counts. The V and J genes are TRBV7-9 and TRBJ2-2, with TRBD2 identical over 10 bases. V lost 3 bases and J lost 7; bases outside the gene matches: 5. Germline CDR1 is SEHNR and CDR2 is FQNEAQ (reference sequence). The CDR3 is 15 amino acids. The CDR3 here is CASSFSSGSIGELFF. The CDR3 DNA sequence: TGTGCCAGCAGCTTTTCTAGCGGGAGTATCGGGGAGCTGTTTTTT.

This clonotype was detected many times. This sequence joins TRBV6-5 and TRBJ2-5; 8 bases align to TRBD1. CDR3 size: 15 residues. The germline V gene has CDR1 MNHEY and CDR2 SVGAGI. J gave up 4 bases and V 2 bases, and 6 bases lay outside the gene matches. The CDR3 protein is CASSYGDRRTETQYF. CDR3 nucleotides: TGTGCCAGCAGTTACGGGGACAGGAGGACAGAGACCCAGTACTTC.

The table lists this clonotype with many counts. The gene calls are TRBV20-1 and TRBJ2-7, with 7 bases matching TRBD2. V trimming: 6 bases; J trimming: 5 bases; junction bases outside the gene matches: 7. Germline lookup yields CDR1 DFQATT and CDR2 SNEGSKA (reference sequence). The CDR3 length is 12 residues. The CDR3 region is CSARRTRNEQYF. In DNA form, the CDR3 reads TGCAGTGCCCGCCGGACTAGGAACGAGCAGTACTTC.

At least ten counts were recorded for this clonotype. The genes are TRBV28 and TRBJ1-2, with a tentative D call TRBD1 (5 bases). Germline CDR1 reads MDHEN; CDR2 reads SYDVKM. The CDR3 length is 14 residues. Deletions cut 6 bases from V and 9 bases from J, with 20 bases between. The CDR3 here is CASRVTGGPISYTF. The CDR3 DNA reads TGTGCCAGCAGGGTCACAGGAGGCCCTATCAGCTACACCTTC.